Described below is a single TCR beta chain sequence and its context. These data belong to a study of blood T cell repertoires in COVID-19. Across the study: Both acute and convalescent COVID-19 samples were obtained from the United States, Italy and Spain.

Participants came from about two dozen US areas, aged about 18 to 100 years. Participant-given clinical history determined each cohort assignment. Participants in the exposed group had met a COVID-19 case in the 2 weeks before joining the study. Germline V lookup: CDR1 KGHDR, CDR2 SFDVKD. Unmatched junction bases numbered 6, after V lost 6 bases and J lost 2 bases. The CDR3 covers 15 residues. The data were produced by immunoSEQ multiplex PCR, yet TCRdb's version contains in-frame clones alone and is incomplete. The table records 250,000 or so clones, 70% to 90% of them present only once. The sequencing sample was made of PBMCs or T cells enriched from blood (not recorded which). V gene TRBV24-1 combines with J gene TRBJ2-3, with TRBD2 identical over 8 bases. This TCR came from a woman aged 45-65 years who had been exposed to COVID-19. This chain's CDR3 is CATSSQRGTTDTQYF. For the CDR3, the DNA is TGTGCCACCAGTAGTCAGCGGGGGACCACAGATACGCAGTATTTT.